This TCR beta chain was captured in a study of radiotherapy plus CTLA-4 blockade in lung cancer. Produced via immunoSEQ multiplex PCR; TCRdb's table is partial and in-frame only. The table includes some 45,000 clones, more than 70% detected once. Findings and caveats of the study: In blood, TCR clones derived from the tumor expanded after radiotherapy plus ipilimumab.

Concerning this clone: The antigen is undetermined.

The clonotype originates from a human donor with non-small cell lung cancer who had stable disease on radiotherapy plus ipilimumab. Sequences were derived from peripheral blood, sampled from a patient treated with radiotherapy plus ipilimumab.

DNA of the CDR3: TGTGCCAGCAGTTTCGATCGCGCAGCCTCTGGGGCCAACGTCCTGACTTTC. Its translation is CASSFDRAASGANVLTF. The chain joins TRBV28 to TRBJ2-6; D is unresolved. Trimming left V 3 bases short and J 0 bases short, with 12 bases between. This CDR3 has 17 amino acids. The germline V gene encodes CDR1 MDHEN and CDR2 SYDVKM.